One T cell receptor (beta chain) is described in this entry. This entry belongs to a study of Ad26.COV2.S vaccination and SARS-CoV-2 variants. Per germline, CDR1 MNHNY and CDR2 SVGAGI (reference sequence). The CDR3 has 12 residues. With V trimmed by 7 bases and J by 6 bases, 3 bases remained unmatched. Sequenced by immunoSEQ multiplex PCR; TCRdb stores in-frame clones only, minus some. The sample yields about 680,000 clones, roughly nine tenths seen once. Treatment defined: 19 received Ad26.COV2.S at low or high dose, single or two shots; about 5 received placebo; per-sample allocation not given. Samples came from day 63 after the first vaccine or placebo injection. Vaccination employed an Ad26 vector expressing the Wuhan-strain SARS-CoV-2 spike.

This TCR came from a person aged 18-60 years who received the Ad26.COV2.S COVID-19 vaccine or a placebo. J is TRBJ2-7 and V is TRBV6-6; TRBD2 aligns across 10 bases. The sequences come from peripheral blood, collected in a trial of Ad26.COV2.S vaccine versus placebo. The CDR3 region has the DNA TGTGCCAGCAAGCCTAGCGGGAGCGAGCAGTACTTC. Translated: CASKPSGSEQYF.